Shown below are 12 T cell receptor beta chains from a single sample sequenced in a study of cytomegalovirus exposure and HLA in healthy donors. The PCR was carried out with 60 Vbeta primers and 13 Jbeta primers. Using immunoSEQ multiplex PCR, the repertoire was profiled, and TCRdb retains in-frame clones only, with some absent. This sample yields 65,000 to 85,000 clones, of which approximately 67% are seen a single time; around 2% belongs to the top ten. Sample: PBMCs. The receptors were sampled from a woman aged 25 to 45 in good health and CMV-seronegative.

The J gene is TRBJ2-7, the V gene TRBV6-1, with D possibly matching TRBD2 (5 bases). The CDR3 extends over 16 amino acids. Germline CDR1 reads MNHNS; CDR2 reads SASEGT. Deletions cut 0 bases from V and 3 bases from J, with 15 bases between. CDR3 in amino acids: CASSEAAASAGYEQYF. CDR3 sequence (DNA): TGTGCCAGCAGTGAAGCCGCGGCTTCGGCGGGCTACGAGCAGTACTTC.

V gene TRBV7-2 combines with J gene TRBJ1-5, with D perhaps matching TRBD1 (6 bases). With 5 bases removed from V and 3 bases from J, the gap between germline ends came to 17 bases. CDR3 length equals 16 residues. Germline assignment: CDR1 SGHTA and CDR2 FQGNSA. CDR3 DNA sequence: TGTGCCAGCAGCCCCTGGGCCAGGGGAAACAATCAGCCCCAGCATTTT. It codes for CASSPWARGNNQPQHF.

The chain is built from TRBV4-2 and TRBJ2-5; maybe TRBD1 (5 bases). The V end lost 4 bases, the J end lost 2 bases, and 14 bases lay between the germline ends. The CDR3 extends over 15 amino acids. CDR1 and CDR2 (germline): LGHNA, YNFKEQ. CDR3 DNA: TGTGCCAGCAGCCGGAATTTCAGGGCGCAAGAGACCCAGTACTTC. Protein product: CASSRNFRAQETQYF.

The CDR3, as DNA: TGTGCCAGTAGTACCGGACTGACGAACACCGGGGAGCTGTTTTTT. It translates to CASSTGLTNTGELFF. V and J are TRBV19 and TRBJ2-2, with D possibly being TRBD2 (5 bases). CDR3 size: 15 residues. V lost 4 bases and J lost 0, with 9 bases in between. Germline V lookup: CDR1 LNHDA, CDR2 SQIVND (reference sequence).

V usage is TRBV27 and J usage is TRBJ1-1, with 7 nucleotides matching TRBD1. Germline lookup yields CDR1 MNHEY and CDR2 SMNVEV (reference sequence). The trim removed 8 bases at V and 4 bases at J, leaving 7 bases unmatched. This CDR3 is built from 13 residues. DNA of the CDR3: TGTGCCAGCGGGACAGATAAAGCCACTGAAGCTTTCTTT. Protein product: CASGTDKATEAFF.

The CDR3 reads CSVVEGGADTQYF. The CDR3 bases are TGCAGCGTTGTAGAGGGAGGCGCAGATACGCAGTATTTT. This chain links TRBV29-1 with TRBJ2-3; a possible D gene is TRBD2 (6 bases). Germline CDR1 is SQVTM and CDR2 is ANQGSEA. This CDR3 contains 13 residues. The V end was cut by 4 bases, the J end by 4 bases, with 12 bases between.

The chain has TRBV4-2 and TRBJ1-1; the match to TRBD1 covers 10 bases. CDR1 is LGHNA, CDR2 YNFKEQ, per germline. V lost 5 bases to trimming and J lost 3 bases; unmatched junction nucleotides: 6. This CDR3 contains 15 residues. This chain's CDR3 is CASSFRDRGDTEAFF. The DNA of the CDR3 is TGTGCCAGCAGCTTCCGGGACAGGGGTGACACTGAAGCTTTCTTT.

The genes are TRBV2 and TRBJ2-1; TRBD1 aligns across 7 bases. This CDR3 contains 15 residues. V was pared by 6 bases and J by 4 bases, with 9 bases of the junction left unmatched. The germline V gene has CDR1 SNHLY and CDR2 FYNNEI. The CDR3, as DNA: TGTGCCAGCAGGGCCGGGACAGCGAATTACAATGAGCAGTTCTTC. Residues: CASRAGTANYNEQFF.

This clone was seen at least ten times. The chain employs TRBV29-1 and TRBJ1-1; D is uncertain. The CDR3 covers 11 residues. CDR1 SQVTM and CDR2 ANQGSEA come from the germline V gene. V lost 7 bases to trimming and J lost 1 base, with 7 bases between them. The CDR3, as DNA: TGCAGCGCTTACAAGAACACTGAAGCTTTCTTT. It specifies CSAYKNTEAFF.

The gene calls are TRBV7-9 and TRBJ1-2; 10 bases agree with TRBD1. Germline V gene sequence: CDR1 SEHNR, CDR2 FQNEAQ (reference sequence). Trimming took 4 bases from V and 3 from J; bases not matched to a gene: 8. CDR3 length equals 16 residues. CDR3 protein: CASSSRQGANDYGYTF. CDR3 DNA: TGTGCCAGCAGCTCCCGACAGGGGGCGAACGACTATGGCTACACCTTC.

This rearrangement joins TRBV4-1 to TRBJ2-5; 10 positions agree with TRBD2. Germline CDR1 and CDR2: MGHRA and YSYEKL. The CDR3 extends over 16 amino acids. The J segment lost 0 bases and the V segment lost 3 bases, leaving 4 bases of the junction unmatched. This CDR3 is CASSHGLAGDQETQYF. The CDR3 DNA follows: TGCGCCAGCAGCCACGGGCTAGCGGGGGACCAAGAGACCCAGTACTTC.

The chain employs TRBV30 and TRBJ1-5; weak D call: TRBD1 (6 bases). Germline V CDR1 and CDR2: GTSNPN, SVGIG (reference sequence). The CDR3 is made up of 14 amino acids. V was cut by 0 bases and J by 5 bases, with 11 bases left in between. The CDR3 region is CAWSVGGGDQPQHF. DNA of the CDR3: TGTGCCTGGAGTGTAGGAGGGGGGGATCAGCCCCAGCATTTT.